This T cell receptor beta chain was sequenced in a study of a mutant IDH1 vaccine in newly diagnosed glioma. Across the study: Each patient was administered eight vaccinations, scheduled in weeks 1, 3, 5, 7, 11, 15, 19 and 23. Those enrolled had earlier been treated with radiotherapy, temozolomide, or both, mostly both. The initiation of vaccination occurred 4-6 weeks after radiotherapy alone, or with temozolomide cycles.

For this clone: The target antigen is unknown. This specimen includes other DNA sequences encoding the same CDR3.

As to time point: week 23, last vaccination. One vaccine dose held 300 ug of mutant IDH1 20-mer peptide and came with topical imiquimod. Donors had new WHO grade 3 or 4 IDH1-mutant, ATRX-lost astrocytomas. The length of the CDR3 is 17 residues. Germline CDR1 ENHRY, CDR2 SYGVKD. V was trimmed by 5 bases and J by 0 bases, leaving 14 bases between them. Only in-frame clones appear in the TCRdb table, and some are missing; sequencing was by immunoSEQ multiplex PCR. This repertoire shows roughly 60,000 clones, more than 75% found once; its top ten account for roughly 4%. The V call is TRBV10-3, the J call TRBJ2-6; a weak D match, TRBD2 (5 bases). The origin of this receptor is a man aged 25 to 45 with glioma. The sequenced sample was PBMCs, obtained from a glioma patient whose treatment included an IDH1 peptide vaccine. The CDR3 region has the DNA TGTGCCATCAGTCTCTTGCCGGGGTACTCTGGGGCCAACGTCCTGACTTTC. It codes for CAISLLPGYSGANVLTF.